A selection of T cell receptor beta chains follows, all from one sample in a study of regulatory T cells in long-lasting Graves disease. TCRdb reprocessed the multiplex PCR reads with MiXCR, giving one entry per CDR3 protein. The profile shows approximately 500,000 distinct CDR3 sequences, roughly a fifth of them singletons. The sequenced sample was peripheral blood mononuclear cells (PBMCs), obtained when the disease was refractory, from a patient treated with antithyroid drugs. These receptors came from a female donor with Graves disease. Both conserved end residues are part of each CDR3. D genes are given only for firm matches. Clone size, where shown, is once, few, many, or a class for clones that have expanded.

v_call	j_call	d_call	clone_size	cdr3_nt	cdr3_aa
TRBV6-5	TRBJ1-6	-	few	TGTGCCAGCAGTTATATGGGGTTTGGTTCACCCCTCCACTTT	CASSYMGFGSPLHF
TRBV28	TRBJ2-5	-	many	TGTGCCAGCAGTTTAGGCGGGCCTCCGGAGACCCAGTACTTC	CASSLGGPPETQYF
TRBV25-1	TRBJ1-1	-	many	TGTGCCAGCAGTGAGGGATGGACTGAAGCTTTCTTT	CASSEGWTEAFF
TRBV9	TRBJ2-2	TRBD2	few	TGTGCCAGCAGCGGGACTAGCGGGAGGTGGGCCACCGGGGAGCTGTTTTTT	CASSGTSGRWATGELFF
TRBV28	TRBJ2-7	TRBD1	-	TGTGCCAGCAGTATACAGGGGGGCGCGTACGAGCAGTACTTC	CASSIQGGAYEQYF
TRBV28	TRBJ2-7	TRBD1	many	TGTGCCAGCGGACAGGGGGCGCCTTCCTACGAGCAGTACTTC	CASGQGAPSYEQYF
TRBV11-2	TRBJ2-5	-	many	TGTGCCAGCAGCTTAGGGGCGACTATCCAAGAGACCCAGTACTTC	CASSLGATIQETQYF
TRBV19	TRBJ2-7	TRBD2	-	TGTGCCAGTAGTATTGGCAGCGGGAGCTCCTACGAGCAGTACTTC	CASSIGSGSSYEQYF
TRBV20-1	TRBJ2-6	-	few	TGCAGTGCTAGAGATGACGGGTATGCCGGGGCCAACGTCCTGACTTTC	CSARDDGYAGANVLTF
TRBV6-1	TRBJ1-2	-	-	TGTGCCAGCACCGCCGGTGGACTCTATGGCTACACCTTC	CASTAGGLYGYTF
TRBV28	TRBJ2-7	TRBD2	many	TGTGCCAGCAGTTTACAATTTCGGACTAGCTACGAGCAGTACTTC	CASSLQFRTSYEQYF
TRBV12-3/TRBV12-4	TRBJ1-5	-	many	TGTGCCAGCAGTTTACGGACAGATAGCAATCAGCCCCAGCATTTT	CASSLRTDSNQPQHF
TRBV24-1	TRBJ1-3	-	many	TGTGCCACCAGTGGAGGGGATGCCACCATATATTTT	CATSGGDATIYF
TRBV27	TRBJ1-2	-	many	TGTGCCAGCAGTGAGGCAGCGGTTAACTATGGCTACACCTTC	CASSEAAVNYGYTF
TRBV27	TRBJ2-2	TRBD2	many	TGTGCCAGCAGCTACTCTAGCGGACACACCGGGGAGCTGTTTTTT	CASSYSSGHTGELFF
TRBV6-1	TRBJ1-3	-	-	TGTGCCAGCAGTCCCCGGGGGGGAGGTGCTGTGGCGCCTGGAAACACCATATATTTT	CASSPRGGGAVAPGNTIYF
TRBV6-2/TRBV6-3	TRBJ1-1	-	few	TGTGCCAGCAGTTTCGACTGGGGGAGTACTGAAGCTTTCTTT	CASSFDWGSTEAFF
TRBV12-3/TRBV12-4	TRBJ1-6	-	many	TGTGCCAGCAGTTTACGTACAGGGACCCCTGGTTCACCCCTCCACTTT	CASSLRTGTPGSPLHF
TRBV30	TRBJ1-5	-	-	TGTGCCTGGGGGGTGGGGGGTGCGAATCAGCCCCAGCATTTT	CAWGVGGANQPQHF
TRBV20-1	TRBJ1-1	-	few	TGCACCTTGGGAGGGGCAGAAGCTTTCTTT	CTLGGAEAFF
TRBV28	TRBJ1-5	-	many	TGTGCCAGCAGCGACCGGGCCCAAAGGGATCAGCCCCAGCATTTT	CASSDRAQRDQPQHF